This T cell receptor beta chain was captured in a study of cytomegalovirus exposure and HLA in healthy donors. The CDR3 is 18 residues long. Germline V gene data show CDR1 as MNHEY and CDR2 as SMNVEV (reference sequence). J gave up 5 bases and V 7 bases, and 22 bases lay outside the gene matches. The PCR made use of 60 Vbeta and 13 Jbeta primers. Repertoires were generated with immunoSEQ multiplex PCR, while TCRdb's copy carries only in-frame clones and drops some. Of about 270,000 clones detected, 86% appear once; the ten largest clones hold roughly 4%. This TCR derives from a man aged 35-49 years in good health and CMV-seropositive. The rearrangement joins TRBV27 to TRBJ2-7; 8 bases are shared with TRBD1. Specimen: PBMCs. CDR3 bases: TGTGCCAGCACCTTGAGTCATGGGGGCAGGGGGCGAGGGAACGAGCAGTACTTC. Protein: CASTLSHGGRGRGNEQYF.